Described below is a single TCR beta chain sequence and its context. The sample comes from a study of cytomegalovirus exposure and HLA in healthy donors. PCR involved 60 Vbeta and 13 Jbeta primers. TCRdb's copy holds only in-frame clones and misses some; the assay was immunoSEQ multiplex PCR. In the table there are 150,000 to 200,000 clones, roughly 87% of which are singletons. The TCR sequence derives from a man over 45 in good health and CMV-seronegative. The sample consisted of PBMCs.

In nucleotides, the CDR3 is TGTGCCAGCTCTGCAGACTCCTACGAGCAGTACTTC. Its translation is CASSADSYEQYF. The chain is built from TRBV11-2 and TRBJ2-7; D uncertain. Germline V lookup: CDR1 SGHAT, CDR2 FQNNGV. CDR3 length: 12 amino acids. V lost 8 bases to trimming and J lost 0 bases, with 8 bases between them.